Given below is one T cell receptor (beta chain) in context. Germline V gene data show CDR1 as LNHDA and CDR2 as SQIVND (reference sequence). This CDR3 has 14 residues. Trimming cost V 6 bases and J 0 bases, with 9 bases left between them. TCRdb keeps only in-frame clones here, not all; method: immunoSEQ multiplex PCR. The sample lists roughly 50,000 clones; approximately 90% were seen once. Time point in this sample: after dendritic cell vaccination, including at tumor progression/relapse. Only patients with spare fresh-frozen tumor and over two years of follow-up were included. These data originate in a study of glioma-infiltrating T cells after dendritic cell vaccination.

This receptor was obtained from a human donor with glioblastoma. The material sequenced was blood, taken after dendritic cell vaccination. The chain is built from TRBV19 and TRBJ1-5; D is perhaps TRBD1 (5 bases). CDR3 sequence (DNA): TGTGCCAGTAGGGTAAGGGGTAGCAATCAGCCCCAGCATTTT. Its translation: CASRVRGSNQPQHF.